The rows below give T cell receptor beta chains drawn from one sample of a study of cytomegalovirus exposure and HLA in healthy donors. Sequencing used immunoSEQ multiplex PCR; TCRdb keeps in-frame clones, though not all of them. The sample gives about 140,000 clones, approximately 84% of which show up once; approximately 1.5% is in the top ten. Input material: PBMCs. The receptors shown here come from a man aged 30-40 years in good health and CMV-seropositive. CDR3s include the opening cysteine and the closing phenylalanine or tryptophan. A D gene is named only where the DNA matches it firmly. Clone size is given for some rows only: seen once, a few or many times, or a class if the clone is expanded.

v_gene,abundance,j_gene,d_gene,CDR3nt,CDR3aa
TRBV5-1,NA,TRBJ2-2,TRBD1,TGCGCCAGCAGCCCTGGACAGGCCCCCGGGGAGCTGTTTTTT,CASSPGQAPGELFF
TRBV5-4,NA,TRBJ1-1,TRBD1,TGTGCCAGCAGCTTGGAGACAGGGAGGGAAGCTTTCTTT,CASSLETGREAFF
TRBV5-4,NA,TRBJ2-3,NA,TGTGCCAGCAGCCTCCCCGGGACACTTAGCACAGATACGCAGTATTTT,CASSLPGTLSTDTQYF
TRBV6-5,NA,TRBJ2-2,TRBD1,TGTGCCAGCAGTCAGGGGGATCCGAACACCGGGGAGCTGTTTTTT,CASSQGDPNTGELFF
TRBV5-1,NA,TRBJ1-1,TRBD1,TGCGCCAGCAGCTTGGGGACAGGGAAGGGCACTGAAGCTTTCTTT,CASSLGTGKGTEAFF
TRBV25-1,NA,TRBJ2-1,TRBD2,TGTGCCAGCAGTTCCCTAGCGGGGGGCTTCTCCTACAATGAGCAGTTCTTC,CASSSLAGGFSYNEQFF
TRBV29-1,NA,TRBJ2-7,NA,TGCAGCGTTGAAGAATCGGGTAGTCGGCAGTACTTC,CSVEESGSRQYF
TRBV6-5,NA,TRBJ1-2,NA,TGTGCCAGCAGTTACTCGACCTCGACAGCCAACTATGGCTACACCTTC,CASSYSTSTANYGYTF
TRBV25-1,once,TRBJ1-1,TRBD1,TGTGCCAGCAGTGAACTGGGACAGGGTCAGGGGTACACTGAAGCTTTCTTT,CASSELGQGQGYTEAFF
TRBV18,once,TRBJ2-7,TRBD2,TGTGCCAGCGCCAGACTAGCGGGAGAACACGAGCAGTACTTC,CASARLAGEHEQYF
TRBV5-1,NA,TRBJ1-2,NA,TGCGCCAGCAGCTTGGCCCTGGAGGATGGCTACACCTTC,CASSLALEDGYTF
TRBV14,NA,TRBJ1-1,TRBD1,TGTGCCAGCAGCCTCCGAGACAGGGGAGCAGACACTGAAGCTTTCTTT,CASSLRDRGADTEAFF
TRBV28,NA,TRBJ1-5,TRBD1,TGTGCCAGCAGTTCCATATTGACAGGGAAGCAGCCCCAGCATTTT,CASSSILTGKQPQHF
TRBV6-5,NA,TRBJ2-7,NA,TGTGCCAGCAGCGAGGGCCGAAACGAGCAGTACTTC,CASSEGRNEQYF
TRBV6-5,NA,TRBJ2-5,TRBD1,TGTGCCAGCAGTCCTAATACAGGGGGAGAGACCCAGTACTTC,CASSPNTGGETQYF
TRBV29-1,NA,TRBJ2-5,TRBD2,TGCAGCGTTGATGTCCCTAGCGGGTATCAGGAGACCCAGTACTTC,CSVDVPSGYQETQYF
TRBV5-5,NA,TRBJ1-6,TRBD1,TGTGCCAGCAGCTCCCGACAGGGGAATTCACCCCTCCACTTT,CASSSRQGNSPLHF
TRBV5-1,NA,TRBJ2-7,NA,TGCGCCAGCAGCTTGGCCTCCACCCACACCTACGAGCAGTACTTC,CASSLASTHTYEQYF